This T cell receptor beta chain is from a study of graft-versus-host responses after intestinal transplantation (dated by TCRdb to the early 2020s). Describing the broader study: The transplants that recipients got were multivisceral, liver-intestinal, or isolated intestinal. All recipients received anti-thymocyte globulin induction followed by maintenance tacrolimus and steroids for around three years. To identify alloreactive clones, pre-transplant mixed lymphocyte reaction products were sequenced and compared with unstimulated pre-transplant donor and recipient T cells. A peak of at least 4% donor T cells among recipient peripheral blood mononuclear cells was the definition used for donor T cell macrochimerism. After intestinal transplantation, graft-versus-host and host-versus-graft alloreactive T cell clones in the graft, circulation and bone marrow were tracked using bulk TCR-beta CDR3 sequencing. Instead of going to the commercial service, samples from a few later patients were sequenced in-house on an Illumina MiSeq and processed with MiXCR. A cohort of some 24 intestinal transplant recipients, including one retransplant, was enrolled, and 3 patients lacking pretransplant specimens were excluded. On the study overall, not on this receptor specifically: In patients with donor T cell macrochimerism, the allografts had high GvH to HvG T cell clonal ratios. GvH clones were found in recipient bone marrow, and some of the GvH clones appeared earlier in ileal mucosa or blood, which is consistent with an intestinal mucosal origin. The relatively low number and heterogeneity of intestinal transplant patients limited the conclusions. Early after transplant, declines in HvG clones were associated with peak levels of circulating GvH clones.

A remark on this clone: Its antigen has not been determined. No much larger clone is present one base from it, and per-base qualities are unavailable.

The CDR3 holds 14 amino acids from the cysteine to the phenylalanine. Only the CDR3 DNA stays, 42 bases, in frame from base 1. V was cut back by 0 bases and J by 0 bases, leaving a gap of 6 bases between them. CDR1 MNHEY and CDR2 SVGAGI were looked up in the germline V gene. The time point label, read with the paper, signifies: cells obtained before transplantation from donor or recipient. CD3+CD4+ and CD3+CD8+ populations were FACS-sorted from unstimulated pre-transplant donor and recipient cells taken from spleen or lymph nodes. The library came from the immunoSEQ multiplex PCR assay. In most patients, genomic DNA was isolated using the Qiagen DNeasy Blood and Tissue Kit and sent frozen to Adaptive Biotechnologies for TCR sequencing. For most patients, high-throughput TCR-beta CDR3 sequencing of genomic DNA was performed by Adaptive Biotechnologies. On the study's bioinformatics: Adaptive's ImmunoSEQ software supplied the TCR sequencing data for around 19 patients, while MiXCR and VDJtools were used to process three other patients. To correct CD4 versus CD8 sorting errors, any sequence found in both subsets at a frequency ratio below 5:1 was removed. CDR3 nucleotide sequences shared between donor and recipient were removed because their origin could not be assigned. At least 2-fold expansion over unstimulated cells and a minimum CFSE-low frequency of 0.002% (template counts) or 0.001% (read counts) were required for clones to be classified as alloreactive. Mappable clones were those detected in sequenced pre-transplant spleen, lymph node, or MLR CFSE-low populations of the donor or recipient. The cumulative frequency of alloreactive clones was calculated as a percentage of all sequences, weighted by copy number. TCRdb carries this immuneACCESS record with in-frame sequences only. Its versions omit some clonotypes, under half of them owing to an unresolved V gene in the studies checked, with the rest unexplained. The V and J calls and clone size come from that table; D and trimming were worked out from the DNA. The sample table holds fewer than 110,000 clones, of which roughly 86% were seen once. The leading ten clones occupy around 0.73% of the sample.

Sample: unstimulated CD4+ T cells sorted from spleen or lymph node cells, taken before transplant. The TCR sequence derives from a human donor who was the organ donor for an intestinal transplant. The sequence links TRBV6-5 to TRBJ2-7; a tentative D match to TRBD1 spans 6 bases. DNA sequence: TGTGCCAGCAGTTACTCGGGACACTCCTACGAGCAGTACTTC. This translates into CASSYSGHSYEQYF.